The T cell receptor (beta chain) described here comes from a study of T-cell memory formation after mild COVID-19. The CDR3 length is 15 residues. The germline V gene encodes CDR1 KGHSH and CDR2 LQKENI. Each CDR3 protein is one row after TCRdb ran MiXCR on the 5' RACE reads. The sample lists under 600,000 distinct CDR3 sequences, roughly 20% occurring once. Points on this clonotype: An end of the junction does not agree with germline; a read error may underlie this.

Specimen: PBMCs or a T cell subset sorted from them (not recorded which). The chain carries TRBV18 and TRBJ1-2; D not resolved. The TCR sequence derives from an adult woman who had mild COVID-19 (a few samples of this study predate the infection). Cell type and time point are not known. The CDR3 loop reads CASTARTDVPGGYTF. The DNA of the CDR3 is TGTGCCAGCACAGCCAGGACCGACGTGCCTGGTGGCTACACATTC.